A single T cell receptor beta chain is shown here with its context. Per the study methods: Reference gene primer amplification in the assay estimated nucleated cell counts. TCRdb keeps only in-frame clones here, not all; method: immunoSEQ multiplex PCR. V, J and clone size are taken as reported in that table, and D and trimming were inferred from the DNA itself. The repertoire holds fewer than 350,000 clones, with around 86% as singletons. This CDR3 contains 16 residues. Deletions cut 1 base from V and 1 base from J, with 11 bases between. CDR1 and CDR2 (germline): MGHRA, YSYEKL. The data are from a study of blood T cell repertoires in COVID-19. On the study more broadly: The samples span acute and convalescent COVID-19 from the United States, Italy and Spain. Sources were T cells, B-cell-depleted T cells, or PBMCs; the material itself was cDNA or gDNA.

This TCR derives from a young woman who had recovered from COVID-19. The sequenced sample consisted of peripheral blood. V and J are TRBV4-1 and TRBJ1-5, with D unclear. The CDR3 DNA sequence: TGCGCCAGCAGCCAAGGGCGGGGTGGGAGCAATCAGCCCCAGCATTTT. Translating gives CASSQGRGGSNQPQHF.